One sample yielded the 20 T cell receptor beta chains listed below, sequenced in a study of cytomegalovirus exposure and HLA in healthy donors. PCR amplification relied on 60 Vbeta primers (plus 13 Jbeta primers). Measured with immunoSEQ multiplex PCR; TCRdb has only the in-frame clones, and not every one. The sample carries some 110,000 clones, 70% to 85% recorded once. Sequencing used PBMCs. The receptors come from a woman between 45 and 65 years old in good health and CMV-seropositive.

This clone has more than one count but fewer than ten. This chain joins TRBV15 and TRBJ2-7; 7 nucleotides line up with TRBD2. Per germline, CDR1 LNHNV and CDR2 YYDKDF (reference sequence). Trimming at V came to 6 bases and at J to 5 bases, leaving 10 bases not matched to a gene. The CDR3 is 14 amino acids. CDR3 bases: TGTGCCACCAGAACGGTGGGGGGGAGCGACGAGCAGTACTTC. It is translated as CATRTVGGSDEQYF.

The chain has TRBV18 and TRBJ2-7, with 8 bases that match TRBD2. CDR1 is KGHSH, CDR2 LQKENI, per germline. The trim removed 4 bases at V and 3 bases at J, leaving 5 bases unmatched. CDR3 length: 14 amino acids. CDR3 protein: CASSQTSGYYEQYF. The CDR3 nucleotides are TGTGCCAGCTCACAAACTAGCGGATACTACGAGCAGTACTTC.

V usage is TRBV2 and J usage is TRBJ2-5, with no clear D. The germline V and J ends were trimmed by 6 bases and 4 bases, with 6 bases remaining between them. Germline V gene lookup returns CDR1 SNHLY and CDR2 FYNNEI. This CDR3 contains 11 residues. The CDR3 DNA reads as TGTGCCAGCAGGACGGGAGAGACCCAGTACTTC. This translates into CASRTGETQYF.

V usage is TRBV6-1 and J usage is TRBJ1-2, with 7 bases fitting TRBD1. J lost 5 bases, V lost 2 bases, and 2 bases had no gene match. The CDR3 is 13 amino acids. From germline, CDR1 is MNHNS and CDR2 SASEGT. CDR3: CASSETGQYGYTF. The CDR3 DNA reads TGTGCCAGCAGTGAAACGGGACAGTATGGCTACACCTTC.

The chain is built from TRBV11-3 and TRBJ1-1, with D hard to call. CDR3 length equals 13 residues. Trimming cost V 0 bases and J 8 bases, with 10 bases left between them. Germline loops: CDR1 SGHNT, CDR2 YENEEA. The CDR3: CASSLDQTTEAFF. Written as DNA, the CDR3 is TGTGCCAGCAGCTTAGATCAGACAACCGAAGCTTTCTTT.

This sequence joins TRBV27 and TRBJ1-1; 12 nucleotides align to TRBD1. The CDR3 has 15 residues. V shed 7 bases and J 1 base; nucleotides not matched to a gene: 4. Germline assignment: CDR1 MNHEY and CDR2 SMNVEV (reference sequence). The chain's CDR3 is CASIGTGGANTEAFF. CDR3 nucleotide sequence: TGTGCCAGCATCGGGACAGGGGGCGCGAACACTGAAGCTTTCTTT.

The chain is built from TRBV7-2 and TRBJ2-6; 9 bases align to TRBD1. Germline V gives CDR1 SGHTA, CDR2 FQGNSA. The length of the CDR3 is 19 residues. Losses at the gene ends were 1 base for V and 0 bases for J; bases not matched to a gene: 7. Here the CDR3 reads CASSLVGTGLFSGANVLTF. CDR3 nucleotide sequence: TGTGCCAGCAGCTTAGTGGGGACAGGGTTGTTCTCTGGGGCCAACGTCCTGACTTTC.

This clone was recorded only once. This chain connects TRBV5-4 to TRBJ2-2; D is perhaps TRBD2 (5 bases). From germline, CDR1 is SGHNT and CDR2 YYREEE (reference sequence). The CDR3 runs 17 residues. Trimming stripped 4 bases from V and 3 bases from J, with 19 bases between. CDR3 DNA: TGTGCCAGCAGCCCCACTAGAGCCTCCCTGCACACCGGGGAGCTGTTTTTT. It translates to CASSPTRASLHTGELFF.

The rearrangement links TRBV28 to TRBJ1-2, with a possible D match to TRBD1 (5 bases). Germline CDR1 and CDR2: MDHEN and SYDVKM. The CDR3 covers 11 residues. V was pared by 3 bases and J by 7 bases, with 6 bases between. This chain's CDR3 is CASSFRGGYTF. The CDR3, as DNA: TGTGCCAGCAGTTTTAGGGGTGGCTACACCTTC.

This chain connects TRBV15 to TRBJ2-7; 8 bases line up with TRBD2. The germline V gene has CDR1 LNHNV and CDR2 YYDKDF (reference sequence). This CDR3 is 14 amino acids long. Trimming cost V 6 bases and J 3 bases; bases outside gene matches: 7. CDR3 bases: TGTGCCACCAGGGGAGCGGGGGCGTACTACGAGCAGTACTTC. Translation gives CATRGAGAYYEQYF.

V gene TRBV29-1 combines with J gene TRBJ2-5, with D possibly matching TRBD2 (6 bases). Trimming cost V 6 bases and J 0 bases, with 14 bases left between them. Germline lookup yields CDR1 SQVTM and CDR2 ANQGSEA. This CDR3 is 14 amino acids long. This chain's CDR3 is CSVVGGKYQETQYF. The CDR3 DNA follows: TGCAGCGTCGTTGGGGGGAAGTACCAAGAGACCCAGTACTTC.

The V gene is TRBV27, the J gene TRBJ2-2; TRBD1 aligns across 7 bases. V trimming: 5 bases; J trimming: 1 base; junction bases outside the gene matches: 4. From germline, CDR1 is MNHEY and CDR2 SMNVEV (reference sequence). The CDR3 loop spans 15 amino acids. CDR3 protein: CASSQGTENTGELFF. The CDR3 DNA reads TGTGCCAGCAGTCAAGGGACAGAGAACACCGGGGAGCTGTTTTTT.

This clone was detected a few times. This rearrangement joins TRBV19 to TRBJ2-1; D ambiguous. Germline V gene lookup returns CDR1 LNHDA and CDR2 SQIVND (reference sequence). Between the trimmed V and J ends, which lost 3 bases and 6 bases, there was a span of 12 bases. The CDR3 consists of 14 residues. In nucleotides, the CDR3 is TGTGCCAGTAGTATTTACCCCCTAGGCAATGAGCAGTTCTTC. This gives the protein CASSIYPLGNEQFF. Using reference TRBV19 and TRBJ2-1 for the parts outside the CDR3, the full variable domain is DGGITQSPKYLFRKEGQNVTLSCEQNLNHDAMYWYRQDPGQGLRLIYYSQIVNDFQKGDIAEGYSVSREKKESFPLTVTSAQKNPTAFYLCASSIYPLGNEQFFGPGTRLTVL.

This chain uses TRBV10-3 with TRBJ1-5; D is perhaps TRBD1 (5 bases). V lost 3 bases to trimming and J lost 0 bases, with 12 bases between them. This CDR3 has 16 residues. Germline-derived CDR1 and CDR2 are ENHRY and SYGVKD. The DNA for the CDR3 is TGTGCCATCAGTGAAACCGGGACTACTAGCAATCAGCCCCAGCATTTT. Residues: CAISETGTTSNQPQHF.

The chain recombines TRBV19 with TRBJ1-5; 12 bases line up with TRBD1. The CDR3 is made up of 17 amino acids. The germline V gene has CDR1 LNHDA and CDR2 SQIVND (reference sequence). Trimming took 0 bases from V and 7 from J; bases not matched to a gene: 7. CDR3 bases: TGTGCCAGTAGTATAGAGATAGGGACAGGGGGCAGACAGCCCCAGCATTTT. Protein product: CASSIEIGTGGRQPQHF. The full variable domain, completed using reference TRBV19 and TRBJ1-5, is DGGITQSPKYLFRKEGQNVTLSCEQNLNHDAMYWYRQDPGQGLRLIYYSQIVNDFQKGDIAEGYSVSREKKESFPLTVTSAQKNPTAFYLCASSIEIGTGGRQPQHFGDGTRLSIL.

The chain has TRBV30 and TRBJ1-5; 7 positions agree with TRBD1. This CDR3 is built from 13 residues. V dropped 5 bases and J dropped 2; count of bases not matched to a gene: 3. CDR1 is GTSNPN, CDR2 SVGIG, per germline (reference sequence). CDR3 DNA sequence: TGTGCCTGGGACAGGGACGGCAATCAGCCCCAGCATTTT. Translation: CAWDRDGNQPQHF.

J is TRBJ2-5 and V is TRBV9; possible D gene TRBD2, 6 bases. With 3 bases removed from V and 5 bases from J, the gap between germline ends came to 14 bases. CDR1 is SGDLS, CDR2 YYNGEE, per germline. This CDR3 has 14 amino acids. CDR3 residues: CASSERGREETQYF. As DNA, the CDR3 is TGTGCCAGCAGCGAACGAGGACGGGAGGAGACCCAGTACTTC.

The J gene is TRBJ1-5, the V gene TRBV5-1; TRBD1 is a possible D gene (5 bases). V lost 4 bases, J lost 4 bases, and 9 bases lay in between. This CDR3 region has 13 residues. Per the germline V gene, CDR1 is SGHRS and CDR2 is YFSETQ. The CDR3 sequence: CASSPGSNQPQHF. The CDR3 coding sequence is TGCGCCAGCAGCCCAGGGTCAAATCAGCCCCAGCATTTT.

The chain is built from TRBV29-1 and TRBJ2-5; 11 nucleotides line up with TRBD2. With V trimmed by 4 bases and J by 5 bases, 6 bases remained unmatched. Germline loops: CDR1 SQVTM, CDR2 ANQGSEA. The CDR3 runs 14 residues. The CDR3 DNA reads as TGCAGCGTTGTTAGCGGGGGGGCCGGGGAGACCCAGTACTTC. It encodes CSVVSGGAGETQYF.

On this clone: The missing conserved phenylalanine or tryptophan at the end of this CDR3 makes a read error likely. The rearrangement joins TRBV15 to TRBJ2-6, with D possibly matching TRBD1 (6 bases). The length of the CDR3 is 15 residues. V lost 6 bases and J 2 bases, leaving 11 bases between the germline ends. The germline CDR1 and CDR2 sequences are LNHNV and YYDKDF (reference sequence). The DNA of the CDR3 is TGTGCCACCAGACCAGGGACAACTGGGGCCAACGTCCTGACTGTC. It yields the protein CATRPGTTGANVLTV.